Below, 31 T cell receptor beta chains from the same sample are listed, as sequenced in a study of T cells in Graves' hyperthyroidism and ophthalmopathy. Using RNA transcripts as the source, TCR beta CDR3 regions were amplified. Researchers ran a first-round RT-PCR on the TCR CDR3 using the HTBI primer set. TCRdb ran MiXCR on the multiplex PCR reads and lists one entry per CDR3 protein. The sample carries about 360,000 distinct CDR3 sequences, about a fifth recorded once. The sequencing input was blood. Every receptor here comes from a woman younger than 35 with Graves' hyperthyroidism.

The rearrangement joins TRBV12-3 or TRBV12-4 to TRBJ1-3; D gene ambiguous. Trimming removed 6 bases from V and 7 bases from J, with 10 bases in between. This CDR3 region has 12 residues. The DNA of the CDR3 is TGTGCCAGCAGCTCCCTCAGGAACACCATATATTTT. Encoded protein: CASSSLRNTIYF.

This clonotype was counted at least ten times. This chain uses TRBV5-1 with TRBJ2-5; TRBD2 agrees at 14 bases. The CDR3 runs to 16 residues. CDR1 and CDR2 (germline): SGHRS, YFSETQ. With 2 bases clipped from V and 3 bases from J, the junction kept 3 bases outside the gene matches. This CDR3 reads CASSLGTSGGEETQYF. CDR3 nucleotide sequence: TGCGCCAGCAGCTTAGGGACTAGCGGGGGAGAAGAGACCCAGTACTTC.

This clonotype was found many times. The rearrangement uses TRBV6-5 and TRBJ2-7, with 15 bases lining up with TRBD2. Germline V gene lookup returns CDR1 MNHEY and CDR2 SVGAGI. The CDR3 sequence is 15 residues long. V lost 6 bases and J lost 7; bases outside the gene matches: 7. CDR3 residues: CASSRTSGGAREQYF. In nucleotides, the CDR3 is TGTGCCAGCAGCCGGACTAGCGGGGGGGCTCGGGAGCAGTACTTC.

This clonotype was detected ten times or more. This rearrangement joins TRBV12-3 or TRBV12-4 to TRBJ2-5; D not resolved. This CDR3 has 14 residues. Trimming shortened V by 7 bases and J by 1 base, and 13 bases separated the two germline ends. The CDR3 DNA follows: TGTGCCAGCACCCTAGGGTACGGCCAAGAGACCCAGTACTTC. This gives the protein CASTLGYGQETQYF.

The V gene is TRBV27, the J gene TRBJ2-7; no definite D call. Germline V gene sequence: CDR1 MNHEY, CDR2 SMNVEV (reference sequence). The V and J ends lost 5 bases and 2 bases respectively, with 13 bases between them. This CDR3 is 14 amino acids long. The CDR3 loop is CASSLPDPPYEQYF. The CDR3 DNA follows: TGTGCCAGCAGTCTCCCTGACCCCCCCTACGAGCAGTACTTC.

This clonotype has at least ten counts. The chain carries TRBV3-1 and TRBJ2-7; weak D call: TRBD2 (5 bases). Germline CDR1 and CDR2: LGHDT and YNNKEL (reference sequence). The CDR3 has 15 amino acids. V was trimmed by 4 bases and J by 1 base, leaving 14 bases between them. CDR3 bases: TGTGCCAGCAGCCTGCTAGGAGCGGCGTCCTACGAGCAGTACTTC. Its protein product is CASSLLGAASYEQYF.

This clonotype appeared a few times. The CDR3 DNA is TGCGCCAGCAGCCAAGGCGGGACAGGGACTGGAAACACCATATATTTT. Its protein product is CASSQGGTGTGNTIYF. V is TRBV4-1 and J is TRBJ1-3; TRBD1 matches at 9 bases. J lost 2 bases, V lost 1 base, and 3 bases had no gene match. CDR1 and CDR2 (germline): MGHRA, YSYEKL. The length of the CDR3 is 16 residues.

The CDR3 loop reads CASMKTGMNYGYTF. CDR3 nucleotides: TGTGCCAGCATGAAGACAGGGATGAACTATGGCTACACCTTC. J is TRBJ1-2 and V is TRBV6-1; 7 positions agree with TRBD1. Germline V gives CDR1 MNHNS, CDR2 SASEGT. The CDR3 extends over 14 amino acids. Trimming at V came to 7 bases and at J to 2 bases, leaving 7 bases not matched to a gene.

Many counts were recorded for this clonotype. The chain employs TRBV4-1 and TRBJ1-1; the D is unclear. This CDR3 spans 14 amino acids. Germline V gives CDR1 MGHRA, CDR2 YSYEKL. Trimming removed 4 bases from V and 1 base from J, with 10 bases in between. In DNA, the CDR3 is TGCGCCAGCAGCCCCCTTCTCCCGAACACTGAAGCTTTCTTT. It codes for CASSPLLPNTEAFF.

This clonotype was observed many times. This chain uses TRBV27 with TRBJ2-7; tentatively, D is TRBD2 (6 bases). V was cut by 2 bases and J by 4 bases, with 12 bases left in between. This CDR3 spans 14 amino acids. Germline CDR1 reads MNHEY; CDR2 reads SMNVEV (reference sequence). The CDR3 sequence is CASSLTSLSYEQYF. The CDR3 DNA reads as TGTGCCAGCAGTTTAACTAGCTTAAGTTACGAGCAGTACTTC.

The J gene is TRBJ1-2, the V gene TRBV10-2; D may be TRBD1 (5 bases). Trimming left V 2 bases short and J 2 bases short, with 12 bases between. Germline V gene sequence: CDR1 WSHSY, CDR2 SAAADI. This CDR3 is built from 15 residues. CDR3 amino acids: CASSERGRDNYGYTF. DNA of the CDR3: TGCGCCAGCAGTGAGCGAGGACGGGACAACTATGGCTACACCTTC.

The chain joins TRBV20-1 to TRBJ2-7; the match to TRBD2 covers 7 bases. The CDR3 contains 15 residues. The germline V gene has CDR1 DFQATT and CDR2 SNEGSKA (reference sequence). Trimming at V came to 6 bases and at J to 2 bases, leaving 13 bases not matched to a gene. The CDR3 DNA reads TGCAGTGCCCCTAATTTCGGGACTACAGCCTACGAGCAGTACTTC. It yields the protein CSAPNFGTTAYEQYF.

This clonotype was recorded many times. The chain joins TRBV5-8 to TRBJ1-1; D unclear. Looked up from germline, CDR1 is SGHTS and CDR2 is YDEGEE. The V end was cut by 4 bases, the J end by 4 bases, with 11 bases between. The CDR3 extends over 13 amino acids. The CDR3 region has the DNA TGTGCCAGCAGCGTGGGATTGGGCACTGAAGCTTTCTTT. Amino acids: CASSVGLGTEAFF.

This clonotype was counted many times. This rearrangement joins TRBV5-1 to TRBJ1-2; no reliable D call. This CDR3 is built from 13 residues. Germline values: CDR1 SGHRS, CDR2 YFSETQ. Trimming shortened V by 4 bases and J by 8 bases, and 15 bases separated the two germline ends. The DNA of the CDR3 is TGCGCCAGCAGCGAAGATCCGGGGTACGGCTACACCTTC. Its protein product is CASSEDPGYGYTF.

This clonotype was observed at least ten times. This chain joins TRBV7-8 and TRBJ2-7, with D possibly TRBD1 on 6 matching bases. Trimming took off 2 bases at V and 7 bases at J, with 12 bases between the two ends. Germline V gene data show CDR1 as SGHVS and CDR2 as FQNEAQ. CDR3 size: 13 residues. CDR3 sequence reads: CASSLSGTREQYF. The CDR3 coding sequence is TGTGCCAGCAGCTTATCAGGGACACGAGAGCAGTACTTC.

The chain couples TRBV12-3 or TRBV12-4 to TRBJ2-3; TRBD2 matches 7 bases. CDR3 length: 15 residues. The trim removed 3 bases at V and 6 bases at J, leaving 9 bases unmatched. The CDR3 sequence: CASSLTSPVGDTQYF. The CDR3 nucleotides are TGTGCCAGCAGTTTGACTAGCCCGGTGGGGGATACGCAGTATTTT.

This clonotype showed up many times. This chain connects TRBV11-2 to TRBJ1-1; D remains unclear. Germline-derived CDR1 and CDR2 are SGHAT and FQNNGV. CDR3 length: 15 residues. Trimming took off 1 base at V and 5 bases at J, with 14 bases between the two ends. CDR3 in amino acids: CASSLAALGLTEAFF. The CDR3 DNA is TGTGCCAGCAGCTTAGCTGCATTGGGTTTAACTGAAGCTTTCTTT.

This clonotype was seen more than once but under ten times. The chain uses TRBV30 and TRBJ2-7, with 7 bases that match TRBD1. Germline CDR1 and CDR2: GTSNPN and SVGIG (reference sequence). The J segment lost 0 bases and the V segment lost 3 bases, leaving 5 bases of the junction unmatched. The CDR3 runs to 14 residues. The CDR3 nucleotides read TGTGCCTGGAGCGACAGGGTTAGCTCCTACGAGCAGTACTTC. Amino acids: CAWSDRVSSYEQYF. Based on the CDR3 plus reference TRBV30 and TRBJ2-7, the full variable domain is SQTIHQWPATLVQPVGSPLSLECTVEGTSNPNLYWYRQAAGRGLQLLFYSVGIGQISSEVPQNLSASRPQDRQFILSSKKLLLSDSGFYLCAWSDRVSSYEQYFGPGTRLTVT.

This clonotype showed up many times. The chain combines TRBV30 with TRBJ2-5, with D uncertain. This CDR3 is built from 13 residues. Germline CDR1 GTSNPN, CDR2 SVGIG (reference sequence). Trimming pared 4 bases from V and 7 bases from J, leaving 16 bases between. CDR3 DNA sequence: TGTGCCTGGATATCTTCCGCCTCGGGGACCCAGTACTTC. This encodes CAWISSASGTQYF.

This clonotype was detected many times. The chain's CDR3 is CATLDRAGNTIYF. CDR3 coding DNA: TGTGCCACCCTGGACAGGGCTGGAAACACCATATATTTT. This chain connects TRBV28 to TRBJ1-3; TRBD1 agrees at 8 bases. The CDR3 extends over 13 amino acids. V dropped 10 bases and J dropped 2; count of bases not matched to a gene: 4. The germline V gene has CDR1 MDHEN and CDR2 SYDVKM.

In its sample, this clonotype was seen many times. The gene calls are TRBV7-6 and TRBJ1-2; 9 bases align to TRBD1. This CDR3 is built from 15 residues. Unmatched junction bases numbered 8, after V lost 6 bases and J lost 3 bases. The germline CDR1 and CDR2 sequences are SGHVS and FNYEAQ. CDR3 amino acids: CASSRGTGNDYGYTF. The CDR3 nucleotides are TGTGCCAGCAGTCGTGGGACAGGGAACGACTATGGCTACACCTTC.

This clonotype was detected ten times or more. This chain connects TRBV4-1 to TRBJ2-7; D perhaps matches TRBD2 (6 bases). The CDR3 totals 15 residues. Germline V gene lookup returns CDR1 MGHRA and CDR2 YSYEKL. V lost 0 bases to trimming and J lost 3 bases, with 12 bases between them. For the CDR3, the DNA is TGCGCCAGCAGCCAAGAATGGGCGGGGTTCTACGAGCAGTACTTC. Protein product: CASSQEWAGFYEQYF.

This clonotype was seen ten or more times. CDR3: CASNKQGGTEAFF. The DNA for the CDR3 is TGTGCCAGCAACAAACAGGGTGGCACTGAAGCTTTCTTT. The V and J genes are TRBV6-1 and TRBJ1-1, with D maybe TRBD1 (6 bases). The CDR3 sequence is 13 residues long. V was shortened by 7 bases and J by 4 bases, with 13 bases between the two germline ends. Looked up from germline, CDR1 is MNHNS and CDR2 is SASEGT.

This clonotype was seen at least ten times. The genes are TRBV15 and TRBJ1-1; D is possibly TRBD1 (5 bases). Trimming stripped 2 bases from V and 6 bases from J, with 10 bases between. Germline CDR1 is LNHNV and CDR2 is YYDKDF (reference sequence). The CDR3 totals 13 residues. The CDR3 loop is CATSRRGGAEAFF. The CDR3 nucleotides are TGTGCCACCAGCAGACGGGGGGGAGCTGAAGCTTTCTTT. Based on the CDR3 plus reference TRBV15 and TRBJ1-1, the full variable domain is DAMVIQNPRYQVTQFGKPVTLSCSQTLNHNVMYWYQQKSSQAPKLLFHYYDKDFNNEADTPDNFQSRRPNTSFCFLDIRSPGLGDTAMYLCATSRRGGAEAFFGQGTRLTVV.

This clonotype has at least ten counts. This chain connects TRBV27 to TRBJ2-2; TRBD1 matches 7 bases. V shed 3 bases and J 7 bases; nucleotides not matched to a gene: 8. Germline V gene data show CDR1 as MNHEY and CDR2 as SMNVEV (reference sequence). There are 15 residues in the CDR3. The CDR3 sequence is CASSFSTGVGGELFF. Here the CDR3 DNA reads TGTGCCAGCAGTTTCTCAACAGGGGTGGGCGGGGAGCTGTTTTTT.

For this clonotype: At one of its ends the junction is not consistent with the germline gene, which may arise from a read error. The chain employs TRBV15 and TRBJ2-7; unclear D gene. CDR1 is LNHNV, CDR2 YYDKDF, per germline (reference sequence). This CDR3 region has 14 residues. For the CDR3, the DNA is TGTGCCACCAGCAAACGGGTCAGCACCTACGATCAGTACTTC. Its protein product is CATSKRVSTYDQYF.

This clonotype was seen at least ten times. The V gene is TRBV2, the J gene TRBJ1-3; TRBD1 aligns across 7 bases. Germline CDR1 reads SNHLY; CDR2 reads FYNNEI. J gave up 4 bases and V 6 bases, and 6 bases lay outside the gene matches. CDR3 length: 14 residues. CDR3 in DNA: TGTGCCAGCAGCCGGGACAGTCCAGGAAACACCATATATTTT. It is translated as CASSRDSPGNTIYF.

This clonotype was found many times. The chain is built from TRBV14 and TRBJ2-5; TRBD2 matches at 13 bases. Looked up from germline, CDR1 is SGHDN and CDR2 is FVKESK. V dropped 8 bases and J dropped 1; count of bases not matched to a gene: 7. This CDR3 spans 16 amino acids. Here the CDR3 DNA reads TGTGCCAGCGTGACTAGCGGGGGGATACTCCAAGAGACCCAGTACTTC. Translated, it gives CASVTSGGILQETQYF.

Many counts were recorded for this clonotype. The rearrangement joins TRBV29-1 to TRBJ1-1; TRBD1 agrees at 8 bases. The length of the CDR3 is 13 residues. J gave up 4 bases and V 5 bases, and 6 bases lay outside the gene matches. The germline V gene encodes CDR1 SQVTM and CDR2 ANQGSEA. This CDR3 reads CSVSDRAGTEAFF. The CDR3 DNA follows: TGCAGCGTTTCGGACAGGGCGGGCACTGAAGCTTTCTTT.

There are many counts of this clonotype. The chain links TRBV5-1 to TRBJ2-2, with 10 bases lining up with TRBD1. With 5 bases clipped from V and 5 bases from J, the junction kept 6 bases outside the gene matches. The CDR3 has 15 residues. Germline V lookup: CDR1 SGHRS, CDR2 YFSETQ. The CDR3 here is CASRPGTGDTGELFF. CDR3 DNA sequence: TGCGCCAGCAGGCCCGGGACAGGGGATACCGGGGAGCTGTTTTTT.

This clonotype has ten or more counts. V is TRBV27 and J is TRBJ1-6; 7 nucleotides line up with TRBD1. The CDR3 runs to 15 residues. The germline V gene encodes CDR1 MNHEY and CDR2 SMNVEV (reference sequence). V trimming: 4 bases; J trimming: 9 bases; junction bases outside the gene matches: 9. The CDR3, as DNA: TGTGCCAGCAGTTCTAACACAGGGGTGGGTTCACCCCTCCACTTT. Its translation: CASSSNTGVGSPLHF.